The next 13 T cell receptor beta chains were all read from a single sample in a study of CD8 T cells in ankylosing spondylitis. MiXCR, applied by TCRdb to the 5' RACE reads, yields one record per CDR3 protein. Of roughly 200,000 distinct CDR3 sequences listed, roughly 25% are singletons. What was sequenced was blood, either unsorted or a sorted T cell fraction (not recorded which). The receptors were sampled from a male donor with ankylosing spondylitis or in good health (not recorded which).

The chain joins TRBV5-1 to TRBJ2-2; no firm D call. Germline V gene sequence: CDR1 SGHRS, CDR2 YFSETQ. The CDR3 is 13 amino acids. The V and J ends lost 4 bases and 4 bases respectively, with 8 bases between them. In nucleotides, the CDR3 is TGCGCCAGCAGCAATTCACTCACCGGGGAGCTGTTTTTT. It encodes CASSNSLTGELFF.

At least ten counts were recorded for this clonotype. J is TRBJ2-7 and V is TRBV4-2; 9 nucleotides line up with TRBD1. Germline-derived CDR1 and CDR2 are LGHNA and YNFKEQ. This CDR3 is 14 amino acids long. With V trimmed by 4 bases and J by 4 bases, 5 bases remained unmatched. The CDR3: CASSPGQGMYEQYF. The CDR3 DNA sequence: TGTGCCAGCAGCCCGGGACAGGGTATGTACGAGCAGTACTTC.

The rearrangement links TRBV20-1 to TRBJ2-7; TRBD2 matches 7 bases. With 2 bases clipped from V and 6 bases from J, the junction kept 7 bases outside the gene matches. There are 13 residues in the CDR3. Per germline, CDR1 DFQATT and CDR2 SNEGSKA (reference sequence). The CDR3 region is CSARILATREQYF. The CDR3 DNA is TGCAGTGCTAGAATACTAGCGACTCGCGAGCAGTACTTC.

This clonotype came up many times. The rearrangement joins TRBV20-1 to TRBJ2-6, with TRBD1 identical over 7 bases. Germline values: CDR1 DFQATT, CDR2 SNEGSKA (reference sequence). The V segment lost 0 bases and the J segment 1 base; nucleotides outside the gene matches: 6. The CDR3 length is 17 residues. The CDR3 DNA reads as TGCAGTGCTAGAGATTTCGGGGACAGATCTGGGGCCAACGTCCTGACTTTC. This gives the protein CSARDFGDRSGANVLTF.

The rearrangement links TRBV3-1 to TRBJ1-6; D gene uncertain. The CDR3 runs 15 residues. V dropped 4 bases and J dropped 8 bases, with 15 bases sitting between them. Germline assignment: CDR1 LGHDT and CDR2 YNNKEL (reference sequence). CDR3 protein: CASSRVYGVDSPLHF. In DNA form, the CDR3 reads TGTGCCAGCAGCCGCGTATACGGGGTGGATTCACCCCTCCACTTT.

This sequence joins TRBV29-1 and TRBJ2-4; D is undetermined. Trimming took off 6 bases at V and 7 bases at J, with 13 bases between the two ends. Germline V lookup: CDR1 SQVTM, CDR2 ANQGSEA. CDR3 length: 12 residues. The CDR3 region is CSVSVMGNIQYF. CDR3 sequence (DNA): TGCAGCGTCTCAGTTATGGGGAACATTCAGTACTTC.

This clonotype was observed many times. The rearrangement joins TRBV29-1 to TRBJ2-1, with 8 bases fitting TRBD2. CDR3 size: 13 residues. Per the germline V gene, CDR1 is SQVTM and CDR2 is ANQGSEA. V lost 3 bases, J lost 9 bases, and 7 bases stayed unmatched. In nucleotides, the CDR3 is TGCAGCGTTGAGTCACTAGCGGCTTCTGAGCAGTTCTTC. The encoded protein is CSVESLAASEQFF.

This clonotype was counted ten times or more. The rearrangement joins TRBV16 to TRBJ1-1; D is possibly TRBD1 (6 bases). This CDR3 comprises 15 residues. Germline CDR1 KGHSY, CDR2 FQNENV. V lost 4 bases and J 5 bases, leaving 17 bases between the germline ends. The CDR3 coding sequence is TGTGCCAGCAGCCCTCGGGCCCCAGGGGCGACTGAAGCTTTCTTT. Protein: CASSPRAPGATEAFF.

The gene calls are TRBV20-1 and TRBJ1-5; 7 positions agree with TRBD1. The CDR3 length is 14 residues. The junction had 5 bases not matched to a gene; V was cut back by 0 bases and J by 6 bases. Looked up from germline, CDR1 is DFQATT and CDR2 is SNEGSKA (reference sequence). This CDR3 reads CSARDLQGLQPQHF. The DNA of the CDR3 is TGCAGTGCTAGAGATCTACAGGGGCTTCAGCCCCAGCATTTT.

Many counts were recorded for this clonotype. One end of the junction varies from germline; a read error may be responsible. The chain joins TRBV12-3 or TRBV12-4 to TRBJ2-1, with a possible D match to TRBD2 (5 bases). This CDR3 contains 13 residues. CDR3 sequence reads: CASSLGGYNEQFF. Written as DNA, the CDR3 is TGTGCCAGCAGCTTAGGAGGATACAATGAGCAGTTCTTC.

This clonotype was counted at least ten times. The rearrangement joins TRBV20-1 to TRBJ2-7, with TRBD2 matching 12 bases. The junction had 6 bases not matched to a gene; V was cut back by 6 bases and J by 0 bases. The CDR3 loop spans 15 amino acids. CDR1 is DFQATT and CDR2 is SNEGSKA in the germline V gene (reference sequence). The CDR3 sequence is CSAPGLAGYSYEQYF. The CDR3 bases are TGCAGTGCACCGGGACTAGCGGGTTACTCCTACGAGCAGTACTTC.

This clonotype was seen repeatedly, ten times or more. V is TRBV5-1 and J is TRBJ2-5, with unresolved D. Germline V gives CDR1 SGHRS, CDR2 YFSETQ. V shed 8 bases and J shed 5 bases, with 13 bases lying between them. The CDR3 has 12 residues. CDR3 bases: TGCGCCAGTCAAATTGGCGCGGAGACCCAGTACTTC. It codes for CASQIGAETQYF.

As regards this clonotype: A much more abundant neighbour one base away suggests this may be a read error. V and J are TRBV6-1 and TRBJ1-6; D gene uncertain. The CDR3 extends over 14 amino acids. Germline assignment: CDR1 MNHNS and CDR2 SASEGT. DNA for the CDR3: TGTGCCAGCTCCCGTCAGAGAAATAATTCACCCCTCCTCTTT. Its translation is CASSRQRNNSPLLF.